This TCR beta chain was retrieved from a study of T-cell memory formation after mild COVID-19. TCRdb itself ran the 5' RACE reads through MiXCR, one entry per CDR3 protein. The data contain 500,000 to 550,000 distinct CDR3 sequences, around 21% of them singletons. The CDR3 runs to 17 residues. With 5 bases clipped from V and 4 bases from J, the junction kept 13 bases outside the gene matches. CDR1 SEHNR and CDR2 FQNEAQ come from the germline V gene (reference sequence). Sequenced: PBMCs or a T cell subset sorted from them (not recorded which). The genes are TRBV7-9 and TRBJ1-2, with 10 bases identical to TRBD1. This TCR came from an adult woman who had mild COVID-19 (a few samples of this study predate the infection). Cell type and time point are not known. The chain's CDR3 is CASSTRQGARVSYGYTF. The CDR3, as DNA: TGTGCCAGCAGCACGCGACAGGGGGCGAGGGTATCCTATGGCTACACCTTC.